This T cell receptor beta chain was captured in a study of blood T cell repertoires in COVID-19. The table came from immunoSEQ multiplex PCR; TCRdb's copy has only in-frame clones and leaves some out. The sample holds some 180,000 clones, 85% to 90% seen once. This clone has just a few counts. The V gene lost 2 bases and the J gene lost 10 bases, with 12 bases spanning the gap. The V gene's germline CDR1 is KGHSH and CDR2 LQKENI. The CDR3 covers 13 residues. This sequence originates from a woman aged 55-70 years with acute or convalescent COVID-19. Material: peripheral blood. This rearrangement joins TRBV18 to TRBJ2-1, with a tentative D call TRBD2 (6 bases). CDR3 residues: CASSPVRAGEQFF. The CDR3, as DNA: TGTGCCAGCTCACCAGTCAGGGCGGGGGAGCAGTTCTTC.